The clone carrying this T cell receptor beta chain was seen just once. Its antigen is still unknown. The identical CDR3 is also encoded by other nucleotide sequences in the sample. Produced via immunoSEQ multiplex PCR; TCRdb's table is partial and in-frame only. The sample has 400,000 to 450,000 clones; over 75% are singletons. V lost 1 base and J lost 4, with 3 bases in between. CDR3 length: 12 amino acids. Germline assignment: CDR1 SGHTA and CDR2 FQGNSA. This sample was taken from a study of Ad26.COV2.S vaccination and SARS-CoV-2 variants. The wider study: Intramuscular Ad26.COV2.S doses were given once or twice, 56 days apart.

Study results and limitations: Breadth and depth estimates from TCRs may understate total T cell responses. The placebo group had lower spike-specific TCR breadth than the vaccine recipients did.

Treatment specified: roughly 20 received Ad26.COV2.S at low or high dose, single or two shots; 5 received placebo; per-sample allocation not given. Material that was analyzed had been drawn on day 63 after the first vaccine or placebo injection. Vaccination used an Ad26 vector expressing Wuhan-strain SARS-CoV-2 spike. This receptor was taken from a person between 18 and 59 years old who received the Ad26.COV2.S COVID-19 vaccine or a placebo. The chain combines TRBV7-2 with TRBJ2-3; D is uncertain. Specimen: peripheral blood, collected in a trial of Ad26.COV2.S vaccine versus placebo. CDR3 nucleotides: TGTGCCAGCAGCTTAGTAGCAGATACGCAGTATTTT. It yields the protein CASSLVADTQYF.